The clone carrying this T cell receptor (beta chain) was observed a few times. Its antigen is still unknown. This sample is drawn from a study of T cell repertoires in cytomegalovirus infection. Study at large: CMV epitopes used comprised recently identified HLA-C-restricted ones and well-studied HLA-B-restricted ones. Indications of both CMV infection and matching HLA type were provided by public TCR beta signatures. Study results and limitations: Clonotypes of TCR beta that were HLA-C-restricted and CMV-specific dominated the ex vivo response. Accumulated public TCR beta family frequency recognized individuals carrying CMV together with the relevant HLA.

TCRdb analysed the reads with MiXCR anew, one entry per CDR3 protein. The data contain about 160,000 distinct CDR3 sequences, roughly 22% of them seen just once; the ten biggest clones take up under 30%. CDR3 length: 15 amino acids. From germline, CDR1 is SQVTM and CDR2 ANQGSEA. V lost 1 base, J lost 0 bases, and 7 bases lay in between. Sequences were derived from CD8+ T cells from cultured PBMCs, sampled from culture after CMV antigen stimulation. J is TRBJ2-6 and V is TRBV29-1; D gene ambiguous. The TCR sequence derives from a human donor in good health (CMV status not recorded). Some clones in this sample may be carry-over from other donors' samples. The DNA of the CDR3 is TGCAGCGTTGAAGGGGGAAGCTCTGGGGCCAACGTCCTGACTTTC. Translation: CSVEGGSSGANVLTF.